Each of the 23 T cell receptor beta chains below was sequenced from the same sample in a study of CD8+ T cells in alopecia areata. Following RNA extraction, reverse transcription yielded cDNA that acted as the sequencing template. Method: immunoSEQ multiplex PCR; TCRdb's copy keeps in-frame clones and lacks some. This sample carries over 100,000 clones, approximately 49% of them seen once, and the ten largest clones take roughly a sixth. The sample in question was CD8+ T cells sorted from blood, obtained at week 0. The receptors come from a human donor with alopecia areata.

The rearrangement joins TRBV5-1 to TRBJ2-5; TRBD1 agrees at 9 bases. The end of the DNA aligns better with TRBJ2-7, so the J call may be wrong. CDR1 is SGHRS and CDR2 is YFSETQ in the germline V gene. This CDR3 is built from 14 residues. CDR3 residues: CASTRTGAYYEQYF. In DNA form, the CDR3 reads TGCGCCAGCACGAGGACAGGGGCCTACTACGAGCAGTACTTC.

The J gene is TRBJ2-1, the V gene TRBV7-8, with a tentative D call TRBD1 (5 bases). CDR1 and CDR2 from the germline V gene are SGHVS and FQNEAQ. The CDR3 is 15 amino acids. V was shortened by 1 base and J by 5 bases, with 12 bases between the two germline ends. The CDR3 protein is CASSLVWGEDNEQFF. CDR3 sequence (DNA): TGTGCCAGCAGCTTAGTCTGGGGCGAGGACAATGAGCAGTTCTTC. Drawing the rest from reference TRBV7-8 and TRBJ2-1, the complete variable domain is GAGVSQSPRYKVAKRGQDVALRCDPISGHVSLFWYQQALGQGPEFLTYFQNEAQLDKSGLPSDRFFAERPEGSVSTLKIQRTQQEDSAVYLCASSLVWGEDNEQFFGPGTRLTVL.

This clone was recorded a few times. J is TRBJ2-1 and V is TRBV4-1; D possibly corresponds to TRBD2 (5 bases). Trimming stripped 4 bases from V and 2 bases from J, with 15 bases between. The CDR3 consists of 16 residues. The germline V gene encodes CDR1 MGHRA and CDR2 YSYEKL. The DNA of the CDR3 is TGCGCCAGCAGCCCAAGTCAGCGTAGCGCCTACAATGAGCAGTTCTTC. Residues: CASSPSQRSAYNEQFF.

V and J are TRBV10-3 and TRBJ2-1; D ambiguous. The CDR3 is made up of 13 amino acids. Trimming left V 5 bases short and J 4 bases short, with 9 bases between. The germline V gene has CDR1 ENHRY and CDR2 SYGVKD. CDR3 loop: CAISSNSYNEQFF. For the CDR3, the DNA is TGTGCCATCAGTTCCAACAGTTACAATGAGCAGTTCTTC.

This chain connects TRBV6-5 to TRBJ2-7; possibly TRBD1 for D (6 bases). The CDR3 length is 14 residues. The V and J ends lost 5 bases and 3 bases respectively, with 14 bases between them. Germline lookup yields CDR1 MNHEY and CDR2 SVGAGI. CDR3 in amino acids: CASSPGQSLYEQYF. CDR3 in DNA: TGTGCCAGCAGTCCTGGACAGAGCCTCTACGAGCAGTACTTC.

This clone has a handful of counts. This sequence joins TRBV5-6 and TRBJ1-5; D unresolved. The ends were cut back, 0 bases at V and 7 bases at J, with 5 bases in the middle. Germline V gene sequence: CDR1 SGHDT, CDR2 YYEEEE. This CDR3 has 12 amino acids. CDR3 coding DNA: TGTGCCAGCAGCTTGGGACCCCAGCCCCAGCATTTT. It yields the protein CASSLGPQPQHF.

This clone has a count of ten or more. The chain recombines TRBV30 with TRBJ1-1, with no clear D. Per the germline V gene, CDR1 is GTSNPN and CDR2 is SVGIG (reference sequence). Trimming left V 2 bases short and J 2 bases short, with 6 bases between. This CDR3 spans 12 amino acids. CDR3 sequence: CAWSWSNTEAFF. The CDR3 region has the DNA TGTGCCTGGAGTTGGTCTAACACTGAAGCTTTCTTT.

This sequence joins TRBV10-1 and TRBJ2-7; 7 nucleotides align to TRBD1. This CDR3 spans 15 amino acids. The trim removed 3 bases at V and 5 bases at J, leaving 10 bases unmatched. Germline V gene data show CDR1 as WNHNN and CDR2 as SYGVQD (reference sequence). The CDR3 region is CASSEVLGQGDEQYF. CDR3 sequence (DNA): TGCGCCAGCAGTGAAGTTTTGGGGCAGGGGGACGAGCAGTACTTC.

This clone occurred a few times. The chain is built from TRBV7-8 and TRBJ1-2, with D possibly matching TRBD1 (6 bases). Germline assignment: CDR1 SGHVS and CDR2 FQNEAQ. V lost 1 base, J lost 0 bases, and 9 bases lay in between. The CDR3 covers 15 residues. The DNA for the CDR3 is TGTGCCAGCAGCTTAGGGTCAGGGGCTAACTATGGCTACACCTTC. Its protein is CASSLGSGANYGYTF.

The CDR3 spells CASSLFQQGRETQYF. In nucleotides, the CDR3 is TGTGCCAGCAGTTTGTTCCAGCAGGGTCGGGAGACCCAGTACTTC. The genes are TRBV27 and TRBJ2-5; possibly TRBD1 for D (5 bases). Germline V lookup: CDR1 MNHEY, CDR2 SMNVEV (reference sequence). This CDR3 spans 15 amino acids. Trimming removed 3 bases from V and 5 bases from J, with 16 bases in between.

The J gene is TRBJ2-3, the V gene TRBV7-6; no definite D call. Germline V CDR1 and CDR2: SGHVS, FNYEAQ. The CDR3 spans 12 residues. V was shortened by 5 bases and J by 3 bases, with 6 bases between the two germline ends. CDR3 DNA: TGTGCCAGCAGCATAACTACAGATACGCAGTATTTT. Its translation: CASSITTDTQYF.

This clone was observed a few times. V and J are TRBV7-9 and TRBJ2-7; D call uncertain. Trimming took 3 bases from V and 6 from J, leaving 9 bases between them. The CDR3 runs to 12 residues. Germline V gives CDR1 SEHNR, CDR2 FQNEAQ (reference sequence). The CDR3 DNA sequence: TGTGCCAGCAGCTTTACAAGTGGCGAGCAGTACTTC. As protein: CASSFTSGEQYF.

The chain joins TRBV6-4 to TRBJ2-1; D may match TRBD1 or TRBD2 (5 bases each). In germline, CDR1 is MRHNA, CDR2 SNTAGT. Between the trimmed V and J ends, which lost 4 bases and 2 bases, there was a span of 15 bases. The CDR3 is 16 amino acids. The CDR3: CASSAMGRLAYNEQFF. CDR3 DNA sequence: TGTGCCAGCAGTGCCATGGGACGGCTGGCCTACAATGAGCAGTTCTTC.

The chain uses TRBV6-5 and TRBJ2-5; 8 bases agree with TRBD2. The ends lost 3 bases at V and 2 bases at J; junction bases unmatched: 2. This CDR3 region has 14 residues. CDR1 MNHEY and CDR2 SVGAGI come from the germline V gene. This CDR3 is CASSYSGEQETQYF. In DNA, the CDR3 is TGTGCCAGCAGTTATAGCGGGGAACAAGAGACCCAGTACTTC.

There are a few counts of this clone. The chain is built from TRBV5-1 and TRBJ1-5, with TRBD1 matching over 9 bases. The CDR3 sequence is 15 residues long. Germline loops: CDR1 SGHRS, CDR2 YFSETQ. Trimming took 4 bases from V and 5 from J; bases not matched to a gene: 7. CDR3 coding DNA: TGCGCCAGCAGCGGAAGGGACAGGGAGGATCAGCCCCAGCATTTT. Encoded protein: CASSGRDREDQPQHF.

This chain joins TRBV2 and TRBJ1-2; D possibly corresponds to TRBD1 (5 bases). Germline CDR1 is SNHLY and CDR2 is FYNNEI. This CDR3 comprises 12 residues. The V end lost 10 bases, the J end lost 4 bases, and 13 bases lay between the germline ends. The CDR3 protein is CATLGGSYGYTF. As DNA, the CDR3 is TGTGCCACTCTTGGGGGGAGCTATGGCTACACCTTC.

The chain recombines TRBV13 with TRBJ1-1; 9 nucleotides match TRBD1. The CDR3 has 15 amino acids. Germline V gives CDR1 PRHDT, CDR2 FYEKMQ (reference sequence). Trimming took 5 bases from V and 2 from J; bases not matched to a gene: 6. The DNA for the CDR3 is TGTGCCAGCAGCCCCCGGACAGGGGTCAACACTGAAGCTTTCTTT. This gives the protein CASSPRTGVNTEAFF.

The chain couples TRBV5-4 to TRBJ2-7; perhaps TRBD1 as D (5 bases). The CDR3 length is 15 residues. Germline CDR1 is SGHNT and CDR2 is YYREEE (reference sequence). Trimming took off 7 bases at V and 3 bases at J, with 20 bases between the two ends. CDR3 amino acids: CASSHGERTHYEQYF. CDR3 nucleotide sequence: TGTGCCAGCTCTCATGGGGAAAGGACACACTACGAGCAGTACTTC.

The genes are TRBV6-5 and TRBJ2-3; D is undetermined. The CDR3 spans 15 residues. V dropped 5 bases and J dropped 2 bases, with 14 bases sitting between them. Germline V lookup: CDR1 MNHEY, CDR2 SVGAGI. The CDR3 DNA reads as TGTGCCAGCAGTCCTACCGGACGACTCACAGATACGCAGTATTTT. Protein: CASSPTGRLTDTQYF.

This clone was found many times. The CDR3 loop reads CTTSAGNTGELFF. The CDR3 DNA is TGCACTACTTCGGCAGGGAACACCGGGGAGCTGTTTTTT. The genes are TRBV29-1 and TRBJ2-2; D remains ambiguous. The length of the CDR3 is 13 residues. Germline CDR1 reads SQVTM; CDR2 reads ANQGSEA.

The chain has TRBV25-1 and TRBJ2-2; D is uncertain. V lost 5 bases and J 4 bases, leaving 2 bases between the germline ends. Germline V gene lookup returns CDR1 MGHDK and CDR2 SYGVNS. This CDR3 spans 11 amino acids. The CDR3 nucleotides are TGTGCCAGCAGTTTCACCGGGGAGCTGTTTTTT. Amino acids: CASSFTGELFF.

Here the CDR3 reads CASSQEGTQPQHF. CDR3 sequence (DNA): TGTGCCAGCAGCCAAGAGGGGACGCAGCCCCAGCATTTT. The chain joins TRBV4-2 to TRBJ1-5; TRBD1 is a possible D gene (5 bases). The CDR3 is 13 residues long. Trimming removed 0 bases from V and 7 bases from J, with 7 bases in between. CDR1 and CDR2 (germline): LGHNA, YNFKEQ.

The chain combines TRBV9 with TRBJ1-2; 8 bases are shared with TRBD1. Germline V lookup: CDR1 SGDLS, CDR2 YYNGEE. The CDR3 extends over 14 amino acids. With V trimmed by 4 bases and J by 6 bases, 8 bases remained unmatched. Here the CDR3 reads CASSPGQGVDGYTF. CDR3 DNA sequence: TGTGCCAGCAGCCCCGGACAGGGTGTTGATGGCTACACCTTC.